Each of the 18 T cell receptor beta chains below was sequenced from the same sample in a study of blood T cell repertoires in COVID-19 (dated by TCRdb to 2020 to 2022). Receptor amplification or capture employed the immunoSEQ multiplex PCR assay. TCRdb obtained this table from immuneACCESS and retained in-frame rearrangements with V and J assigned. These tables miss some clones; where compared with another copy, unresolved V genes account for less than half of the shortfall, and the remainder is unexplained. This sample is represented by roughly 410,000 clones; approximately 89% of them were singletons. Of the sample, about 1.4% is held by the ten largest clones. The specimen sequenced was peripheral blood. The receptor set was obtained from a middle-aged woman with COVID-19, enrolled during active disease.

The chain has TRBV7-9 and TRBJ1-6, with no clear D. The V gene's germline CDR1 is SEHNR and CDR2 FQNEAQ (reference sequence). CDR3 length equals 15 residues. Deletions cut 4 bases from V and 13 bases from J, with 20 bases between. CDR3 coding DNA: TGTGCCAGCAGCTCCTATGACCGGACTAGGTCGCCCCTCCACTTT. This gives the protein CASSSYDRTRSPLHF.

This chain links TRBV7-9 with TRBJ2-7; possibly TRBD2 for D (5 bases). This CDR3 spans 15 amino acids. V lost 2 bases and J 1 base, leaving 12 bases between the germline ends. Per the germline V gene, CDR1 is SEHNR and CDR2 is FQNEAQ (reference sequence). This chain's CDR3 is CASSLRELRSYEQYF. In nucleotides, the CDR3 is TGTGCCAGCAGCTTAAGGGAGCTTCGGTCCTACGAGCAGTACTTC.

This rearrangement joins TRBV5-6 to TRBJ1-1, with 9 bases lining up with TRBD1. The CDR3 runs 13 residues. Germline V CDR1 and CDR2: SGHDT, YYEEEE. Losses at the gene ends were 5 bases for V and 7 bases for J; bases not matched to a gene: 6. CDR3 sequence: CASRFDRGDEAFF. In nucleotides, the CDR3 is TGTGCCAGCAGGTTCGACAGGGGGGATGAAGCTTTCTTT.

The chain uses TRBV27 and TRBJ1-1; D is uncertain. Trimming took off 1 base at V and 2 bases at J, with 8 bases between the two ends. The CDR3 covers 14 residues. From germline, CDR1 is MNHEY and CDR2 SMNVEV (reference sequence). In nucleotides, the CDR3 is TGTGCCAGCAGTTTATGGCCCACCAACACTGAAGCTTTCTTT. Encoded protein: CASSLWPTNTEAFF.

The V gene is TRBV19, the J gene TRBJ1-5; D is possibly TRBD1 (5 bases). Trimming removed 0 bases at V and 3 bases at J, with 9 bases between. The CDR3 totals 15 residues. Germline V gene data show CDR1 as LNHDA and CDR2 as SQIVND (reference sequence). CDR3 amino acids: CASSIEQEYNQPQHF. The CDR3 DNA is TGTGCCAGTAGTATAGAACAGGAATACAATCAGCCCCAGCATTTT.

This clone showed up just once. The chain links TRBV7-8 to TRBJ2-5; TRBD1 might be the D (6 bases). The CDR3 runs 13 residues. The V gene lost 3 bases and the J gene lost 5 bases, with 10 bases spanning the gap. CDR1 is SGHVS and CDR2 is FQNEAQ in the germline V gene. CDR3 nucleotides: TGTGCCAGCAGCTTTGGGGGCAGGGAGACCCAGTACTTC. It is translated as CASSFGGRETQYF.

The V call is TRBV6-1, the J call TRBJ2-3; D ambiguous. The germline V gene has CDR1 MNHNS and CDR2 SASEGT. Trimming stripped 2 bases from V and 2 bases from J, with 5 bases between. The CDR3 is made up of 13 amino acids. CDR3 bases: TGTGCCAGCAGTGAAATAATCACAGATACGCAGTATTTT. Amino acid sequence: CASSEIITDTQYF.

This chain links TRBV7-2 with TRBJ1-2; D uncertain. Per germline, CDR1 SGHTA and CDR2 FQGNSA. This CDR3 region has 15 residues. With 5 bases removed from V and 3 bases from J, the gap between germline ends came to 16 bases. DNA for the CDR3: TGTGCCAGCAGCCTAAAGCAGGTTTTGGACTATGGCTACACCTTC. As protein: CASSLKQVLDYGYTF.

The chain links TRBV7-2 to TRBJ1-2; 7 positions agree with TRBD1. V dropped 3 bases and J dropped 3; count of bases not matched to a gene: 13. This CDR3 region has 17 residues. Germline CDR1 SGHTA, CDR2 FQGNSA. The CDR3 nucleotides are TGTGCCAGCAGCTTCTTCCTGAACAGGGGACGCGACTATGGCTACACCTTC. It encodes CASSFFLNRGRDYGYTF.

The rearrangement links TRBV7-9 to TRBJ2-1; weak D call: TRBD2 (6 bases). In germline, CDR1 is SEHNR, CDR2 FQNEAQ (reference sequence). Trimming took off 0 bases at V and 5 bases at J, with 14 bases between the two ends. This CDR3 is 16 amino acids long. The CDR3 protein is CASSLALAWGDNEQFF. In DNA, the CDR3 is TGTGCCAGCAGCTTAGCGCTGGCTTGGGGGGACAATGAGCAGTTCTTC.

The chain employs TRBV30 and TRBJ1-6; TRBD1 might be the D (5 bases). The CDR3 length is 13 residues. Germline CDR1 reads GTSNPN; CDR2 reads SVGIG (reference sequence). Trimming left V 1 base short and J 10 bases short, with 11 bases between. CDR3 region: CAWSAQGGSPLHF. DNA for the CDR3: TGTGCCTGGAGTGCGCAGGGCGGCTCACCCCTCCACTTT.

This sequence joins TRBV5-1 and TRBJ2-1; D not resolved. Germline-derived CDR1 and CDR2 are SGHRS and YFSETQ. V lost 0 bases and J 6 bases, leaving 4 bases between the germline ends. The CDR3 sequence is 12 residues long. The DNA of the CDR3 is TGCGCCAGCAGCTTGGCCCGCAATGAGCAGTTCTTC. Protein sequence: CASSLARNEQFF.

For this clone: One junction end does not reproduce the germline sequence, and a read error may be involved. The chain is built from TRBV4-2 and TRBJ1-4; TRBD1 aligns across 7 bases. The CDR3 is made up of 15 amino acids. Germline lookup yields CDR1 LGHNA and CDR2 YNFKEQ. DNA of the CDR3: TGTGCCAGCAGGCAAGGACAGGCCGAGGGAGAAAAACTGTTTTTT. Translating gives CASRQGQAEGEKLFF.

The rearrangement links TRBV7-2 to TRBJ1-2; 8 nucleotides match TRBD1. CDR3 length: 18 amino acids. The germline V gene has CDR1 SGHTA and CDR2 FQGNSA. Trimming cost V 2 bases and J 4 bases; bases outside gene matches: 15. The CDR3 DNA is TGTGCCAGCAGCTTAATGGGCAGGGGGCGAAACAAACCCTATGGCTACACCTTC. Protein product: CASSLMGRGRNKPYGYTF. Combining the CDR3 with reference TRBV7-2 and TRBJ1-2 gives the whole variable domain GAGVSQSPSNKVTEKGKDVELRCDPISGHTALYWYRQSLGQGLEFLIYFQGNSAPDKSGLPSDRFSAERTGGSVSTLTIQRTQQEDSAVYLCASSLMGRGRNKPYGYTFGSGTRLTVV.

The CDR3 region is CASARGTGITPVYGYTF. The CDR3 nucleotides read TGTGCCAGCGCCCGCGGGACAGGGATAACCCCTGTCTATGGCTACACCTTC. V gene TRBV7-9 combines with J gene TRBJ1-2; 9 nucleotides match TRBD1. Germline lookup yields CDR1 SEHNR and CDR2 FQNEAQ (reference sequence). The ends lost 8 bases at V and 4 bases at J; junction bases unmatched: 17. The CDR3 spans 17 residues.

The CDR3 DNA follows: TGTGCCAGCAGCCAAGGCAGACGGGGGGGCGGGGAGACCCAGTACTTC. It codes for CASSQGRRGGGETQYF. The chain recombines TRBV3-1 (or the pseudogene TRBV3-2) with TRBJ2-5, with 8 bases aligning to TRBD2. CDR1 LGHDT and CDR2 YNNKEL come from the germline V gene (reference sequence). The V gene end was trimmed by 1 base and the J gene end by 5 bases; junction bases not matched to a gene: 9. This CDR3 has 16 amino acids.

This chain joins TRBV6-5 and TRBJ1-1; 9 bases fit TRBD1. Germline lookup yields CDR1 MNHEY and CDR2 SVGAGI. The CDR3 is 14 residues long. J gave up 0 bases and V 8 bases, and 4 bases lay outside the gene matches. Written as DNA, the CDR3 is TGTGCCAGCGGGGGGACAGGGTTGAACACTGAAGCTTTCTTT. The encoded protein is CASGGTGLNTEAFF.

V is TRBV4-1 and J is TRBJ2-2; 9 nucleotides agree with TRBD2. J lost 7 bases, V lost 4 bases, and 10 bases had no gene match. The germline V gene has CDR1 MGHRA and CDR2 YSYEKL. The CDR3 contains 16 residues. The CDR3 region has the DNA TGCGCCAGCAGCCCCAGGGTAGCGGGGGATGGCGGGGAGCTGTTTTTT. It is translated as CASSPRVAGDGGELFF.